The 5 T cell receptor beta chains in this list originate from one sample, sequenced in a study of OX40 agonist ivuxolimab in advanced cancers. Here immunoSEQ multiplex PCR was the method, and the copy in TCRdb shows in-frame clones only, minus some. The sample records about 64,000 clones, roughly 80% being singletons. The specimen was CD4+ or CD8+ T cells sorted from blood, collected in a trial of the OX40 agonist ivuxolimab. Every receptor here comes from an adult with an advanced solid tumor such as melanoma, head and neck, liver or kidney cancer.

The V gene is TRBV29-1, the J gene TRBJ2-2; D ambiguous. Germline V gene lookup returns CDR1 SQVTM and CDR2 ANQGSEA. V lost 7 bases to trimming and J lost 1 base, with 13 bases between them. There are 14 residues in the CDR3. CDR3 sequence: CSAARLGNTGELFF. The CDR3 nucleotides read TGCAGCGCCGCCCGATTGGGGAACACCGGGGAGCTGTTTTTT.

The count of this clone is one. The V and J genes are TRBV20-1 and TRBJ2-7; D might be TRBD1 (6 bases). V was trimmed by 6 bases and J by 7 bases, leaving 13 bases between them. This CDR3 region has 11 residues. CDR1 and CDR2 (germline): DFQATT, SNEGSKA (reference sequence). CDR3 sequence: CSAPQGSEQYF. The CDR3 DNA reads as TGCAGTGCCCCGCAGGGGAGTGAGCAGTACTTC.

This clone was found once. This chain uses TRBV6-1 with TRBJ2-7; possible D gene TRBD1, 6 bases. V lost 6 bases and J lost 0, with 15 bases in between. This CDR3 contains 15 residues. Germline CDR1 reads MNHNS; CDR2 reads SASEGT. In DNA, the CDR3 is TGTGCCAGCAGGGTCGGGCAGGGGTACTCCTACGAGCAGTACTTC. It codes for CASRVGQGYSYEQYF.

The chain is built from TRBV9 and TRBJ2-2; D is perhaps TRBD2 (6 bases). V gave up 6 bases and J gave up 7 bases, with 10 bases separating them. This CDR3 is built from 12 residues. Germline CDR1 is SGDLS and CDR2 is YYNGEE. DNA for the CDR3: TGTGCCAGCAACCGGGGGAGCGGGGAGCTGTTTTTT. It codes for CASNRGSGELFF.

In nucleotides, the CDR3 is TGTGCCTGGAGTGTACACAGGGTGAATGAGCAGTTCTTC. Encoded protein: CAWSVHRVNEQFF. The chain links TRBV30 to TRBJ2-1; D perhaps matches TRBD1 (6 bases). This CDR3 has 13 amino acids. Trimming left V 0 bases short and J 7 bases short, with 10 bases between. Germline V CDR1 and CDR2: GTSNPN, SVGIG (reference sequence). The complete variable domain, with remaining parts taken from reference TRBV30 and TRBJ2-1, reads SQTIHQWPATLVQPVGSPLSLECTVEGTSNPNLYWYRQAAGRGLQLLFYSVGIGQISSEVPQNLSASRPQDRQFILSSKKLLLSDSGFYLCAWSVHRVNEQFFGPGTRLTVL.